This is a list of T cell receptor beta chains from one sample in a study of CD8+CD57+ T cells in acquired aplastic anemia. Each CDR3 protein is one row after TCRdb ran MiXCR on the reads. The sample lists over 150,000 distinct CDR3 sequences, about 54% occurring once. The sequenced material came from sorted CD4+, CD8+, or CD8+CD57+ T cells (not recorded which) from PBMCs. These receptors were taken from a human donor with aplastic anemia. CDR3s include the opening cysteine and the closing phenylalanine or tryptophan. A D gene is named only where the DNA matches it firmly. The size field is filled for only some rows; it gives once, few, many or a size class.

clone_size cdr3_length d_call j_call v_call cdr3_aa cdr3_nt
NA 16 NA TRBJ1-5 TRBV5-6 CASSLGGRNSNQPQHF TGTGCCAGCAGCTTGGGGGGCCGAAATAGCAATCAGCCCCAGCATTTT
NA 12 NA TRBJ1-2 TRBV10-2 CASWDSNYGYTF TGCGCCAGCTGGGATAGTAACTATGGCTACACCTTC
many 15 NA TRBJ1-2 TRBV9 CASSVDGSTNYGYTF TGTGCCAGCAGCGTAGACGGCAGTACTAACTATGGCTACACCTTC
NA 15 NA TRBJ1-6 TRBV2 CASIGEVSYNSPLHF TGTGCCAGCATTGGGGAGGTCTCCTATAATTCACCCCTCCACTTT
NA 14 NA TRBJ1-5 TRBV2 CASVTSTSNQPQHF TGTGCCAGCGTAACGTCGACAAGCAATCAGCCCCAGCATTTT
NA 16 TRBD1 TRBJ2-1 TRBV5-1 CASSPRTGGAGNEQFF TGCGCCAGCAGCCCCAGGACAGGGGGCGCCGGAAATGAGCAGTTCTTC
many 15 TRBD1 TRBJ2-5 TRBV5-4 CASSRRDRVKETQYF TGTGCCAGCAGCCGTCGGGACAGGGTAAAAGAGACCCAGTACTTC
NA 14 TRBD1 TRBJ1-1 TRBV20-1 CSAPGQGRYTEAFF TGCAGTGCTCCGGGACAGGGAAGGTACACTGAAGCTTTCTTT
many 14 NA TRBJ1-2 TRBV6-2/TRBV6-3 CASSYSFDSLGYTF TGTGCCAGCAGTTACTCGTTCGACTCCCTCGGCTACACCTTC
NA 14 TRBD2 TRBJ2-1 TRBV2 CASSETSGRYEQFF TGTGCCAGCAGTGAAACTAGCGGGAGGTATGAGCAGTTCTTC